This TCR beta chain comes out of a study of OX40 agonist ivuxolimab in advanced cancers. Study details: Patients undergoing dose escalation presented with hepatocellular carcinoma, melanoma, renal cell or head and neck cancer. Two patients with cutaneous melanoma and one with hepatocellular carcinoma, three in total, showed partial responses.

This clone has only a few counts. Autoimmune disease history or systemic immunosuppression was exclusionary. Profiling relied on immunoSEQ multiplex PCR, and the TCRdb table lists in-frame clones only, not all of them. The profile shows 57,000 or so clones, 86% of them singletons. The CDR3 is 14 amino acids. The V gene's germline CDR1 is SGDLS and CDR2 YYNGEE. Trimming stripped 4 bases from V and 5 bases from J, with 15 bases between. The chain couples TRBV9 to TRBJ2-5; perhaps TRBD2 as D (6 bases). This material consisted of CD4+ or CD8+ T cells sorted from blood, taken in a trial of the OX40 agonist ivuxolimab. This clonotype was sampled from an adult with an advanced solid tumor such as melanoma, head and neck, liver or kidney cancer. CDR3 bases: TGTGCCAGCAGCCTCGATCGGGGGAGGGAGACCCAGTACTTC. It translates to CASSLDRGRETQYF.